This entry describes one T cell receptor beta chain. Antigen specificity is unknown. This entry belongs to a study of shared clonotypes between healthy human individuals. Study results and limitations: Generally, naive subsets (rather than memory subsets) showed larger estimated richness.

CDR3 size: 14 residues. With V trimmed by 6 bases and J by 4 bases, 5 bases remained unmatched. Germline V gene data show CDR1 as ENHRY and CDR2 as SYGVKD. The genomic DNA of each subset was split evenly across several immunoSEQ plates. Sequenced by immunoSEQ multiplex PCR; TCRdb stores in-frame clones only, minus some. Found here are 2 million to 2.5 million clones, more than 80% of them singletons; the top ten hold about 0.41%. The sample consisted of naive CD4+ T cells from PBMCs. Subset reported: CD45RA+ positively selected. J is TRBJ2-7 and V is TRBV10-3, with 11 bases lining up with TRBD2. The TCR originated in a man between 18 and 35 years old in good health. Some clones in this sample may be carry-over from other donors' samples. CDR3 residues: CAIRHTSGGYEQYF. In DNA form, the CDR3 reads TGTGCCATCAGGCATACTAGCGGGGGATACGAGCAGTACTTC.